This T cell receptor beta chain was sequenced during a study of molecular identifiers for immune sequencing clone quantification. General study points: Clones that had above 20 RNA copies took up over 99% of effector molecules but under 1% in naive cells.

In the sort, naive CD8 T cells were defined as CD8+CD4-CCR7+CD45RA+. The CDR3 has 15 amino acids. The germline V gene encodes CDR1 MDHEN and CDR2 SYDVKM. A note on this clonotype: No antigen is known for it. Germline and junction disagree at one end, which may indicate a read error.

Previously described methods and listed TCR primers were employed for the bulk TCR libraries. TCRdb re-derived calls from the PCR reads in MiXCR, one entry per CDR3 protein. There are 460,000 or so distinct CDR3 sequences in the sample; around 23% occur only once, and roughly 0.79% lies in the top ten. This chain links TRBV28 with TRBJ2-7; 9 positions match TRBD1. The material sequenced was naive CD8+ T cells from blood, with Jurkat cell RNA spiked in. Subset described: FACS-sorted CD8+CD4-CCR7+CD45RA+ naive T cells. The clonotype originates from a human donor in good health. Some libraries in this study had Jurkat cell RNA spiked in. For the CDR3, the DNA is TGTGCCAGCAGTCCCATCTGGACAGGGGAAAACGAGAAGTACTTC. Translated: CASSPIWTGENEKYF.